The source of this TCR beta chain is a study of T cell repertoires in cytomegalovirus infection. Study-level background: CMV infection plus the matching HLA type was flagged by public TCR beta signatures. The study's findings and limits: HLA-C-restricted CMV clonotypes gave the most frequent clonotype in two of eight donors. Adding up the frequency of public TCR beta families identified people who carried CMV plus the relevant HLA.

TCRdb redid the calling of the reads with MiXCR, one entry per CDR3 protein. The sample consists of roughly 640,000 distinct CDR3 sequences, roughly 26% of them appearing once. The V end lost 3 bases, the J end lost 0 bases, and 6 bases lay between the germline ends. This CDR3 contains 14 residues. CDR1 and CDR2 from the germline V gene are MDHEN and SYDVKM. Regarding this clonotype: Its antigen remains unknown.

Sequences were obtained from CD8+ T cells from PBMCs. The rearrangement joins TRBV28 to TRBJ1-3, with D unclear. The TCR sequence derives from a human donor in good health (CMV status not recorded). Some clones in this sample may be carry-over from other donors' samples. The CDR3: CASSFDVSGNTIYF. The CDR3 DNA is TGTGCCAGCAGTTTCGACGTCTCTGGAAACACCATATATTTT.